This record covers a single T cell receptor (beta chain). Its antigen is undetermined. These data belong to a study of PD-1 blockade in classical Hodgkin lymphoma. Findings and caveats of the study: The study reported lower baseline TCR diversity in newly diagnosed patients than in healthy donors.

The V gene lost 3 bases and the J gene lost 5 bases, with 15 bases spanning the gap. CDR3 length: 15 amino acids. Germline V lookup: CDR1 MDHEN, CDR2 SYDVKM. Relapse after autologous stem cell transplantation occurred in every patient, and brentuximab vedotin exposure varied. Using magnetic negative selection, the CD4+ T cells were separated out of thawed PBMCs. Using immunoSEQ multiplex PCR, the repertoire was profiled, and TCRdb retains in-frame clones only, with some absent. This sample has more than 25,000 clones; 65% to 90% occur once, and the top ten carry more than 2%. This specimen was CD4+ T cells from blood, taken at baseline. This sequence joins TRBV28 and TRBJ2-3; tentative D call: TRBD1 (5 bases). This receptor was obtained from a human donor with classical Hodgkin lymphoma. This CDR3 reads CASSFGQGIQDTQYF. DNA of the CDR3: TGTGCCAGCAGTTTCGGGCAGGGAATACAAGATACGCAGTATTTT.